The 20 T cell receptor beta chains below were found in one sample sequenced in a study of T cell responses to AZD1222 COVID-19 vaccine. The repertoire was sequenced with immunoSEQ multiplex PCR; TCRdb's copy has only in-frame clones and lacks some. The table has fewer than 90,000 clones, about 90% seen once. The source was peripheral blood, collected 28 days after the second AZD1222 dose. The origin of the receptors is an adult who received the AZD1222 COVID-19 vaccine.

This clone appeared a single time. This chain joins TRBV3-1 (or the pseudogene TRBV3-2) and TRBJ2-3; 7 bases line up with TRBD1. CDR1 is LGHDT, CDR2 YNNKEL, per germline (reference sequence). This CDR3 comprises 14 residues. J was trimmed by 4 bases and V by 1 base; bases with no gene match: 2. As DNA, the CDR3 is TGTGCCAGCAGCCAAGTGACAGGGTCAGATACGCAGTATTTT. Translated, it gives CASSQVTGSDTQYF.

The rearrangement links TRBV29-1 to TRBJ1-1; a possible D gene is TRBD1 (6 bases). Germline V gene lookup returns CDR1 SQVTM and CDR2 ANQGSEA. The CDR3 has 12 amino acids. V was pared by 4 bases and J by 2 bases, with 8 bases between. The CDR3 protein is CSVGGGNTEAFF. The CDR3 coding sequence is TGCAGCGTTGGAGGGGGTAACACTGAAGCTTTCTTT.

The rearrangement links TRBV7-9 to TRBJ2-7, with a tentative D call TRBD1 (6 bases). Trimming removed 2 bases from V and 6 bases from J, with 14 bases in between. The germline CDR1 and CDR2 sequences are SEHNR and FQNEAQ (reference sequence). This CDR3 comprises 14 residues. The CDR3 loop reads CASSLTAGASEQYF. CDR3 nucleotides: TGTGCCAGCAGCTTAACGGCAGGGGCTTCCGAGCAGTACTTC.

The sample holds one count of this clone. The V call is TRBV29-1, the J call TRBJ1-1; a weak D match, TRBD1 (6 bases). The CDR3 runs 12 residues. Germline CDR1 reads SQVTM; CDR2 reads ANQGSEA. The CDR3 is CRKRTANTEAFF. The DNA of the CDR3 is TGCAGAAAGAGGACAGCGAACACTGAAGCTTTCTTT.

The rearrangement links TRBV30 to TRBJ2-7, with D tentatively TRBD1 or TRBD2 (6 bases each). This CDR3 is 14 amino acids long. CDR1 and CDR2 from the germline V gene are GTSNPN and SVGIG (reference sequence). V was pared by 0 bases and J by 3 bases, with 12 bases between. In nucleotides, the CDR3 is TGTGCCTGGAGTGTAGGGGGGTTCCTCTACGAGCAGTACTTC. It encodes CAWSVGGFLYEQYF.

The chain is built from TRBV6-5 and TRBJ1-5, with 7 bases that match TRBD1. Germline values: CDR1 MNHEY, CDR2 SVGAGI. The V and J ends lost 6 bases and 4 bases, in that order; junction bases with no gene match: 3. The CDR3 loop spans 13 amino acids. CDR3 residues: CASRTGKNQPQHF. The CDR3 DNA sequence: TGTGCCAGCAGGACAGGGAAGAATCAGCCCCAGCATTTT.

As DNA, the CDR3 is TGTGCCAGCTCAAGGGTTGAAGGTGGGGGGAACTACGAGCAGTACTTC. Amino acids: CASSRVEGGGNYEQYF. The rearrangement uses TRBV18 and TRBJ2-7; D perhaps matches TRBD2 (6 bases). From germline, CDR1 is KGHSH and CDR2 LQKENI. V was clipped by 5 bases and J by 3 bases, with 20 bases between them. CDR3 size: 16 residues. The variable domain in full, with the rest retrieved from reference TRBV18 and TRBJ2-7, is NAGVMQNPRHLVRRRGQEARLRCSPMKGHSHVYWYRQLPEEGLKFMVYLQKENIIDESGMPKERFSAEFPKEGPSILRIQQVVRGDSAAYFCASSRVEGGGNYEQYFGPGTRLTVT.

CDR3: CASSGGLNTGELFF. The CDR3 bases are TGTGCCAGCAGTGGGGGGCTAAACACCGGGGAGCTGTTTTTT. The chain carries TRBV27 and TRBJ2-2, with D perhaps TRBD1 or TRBD2 (6 bases each). The CDR3 contains 14 residues. Germline values: CDR1 MNHEY, CDR2 SMNVEV (reference sequence). V shed 5 bases and J shed 2 bases, with 9 bases lying between them.

The V and J genes are TRBV2 and TRBJ1-1; possible D gene TRBD1, 5 bases. The V gene lost 7 bases and the J gene lost 2 bases, with 17 bases spanning the gap. The CDR3 runs 15 residues. The germline CDR1 and CDR2 sequences are SNHLY and FYNNEI. The CDR3 reads CASTLQGWRNTEAFF. The CDR3 DNA sequence: TGTGCCAGCACGCTCCAGGGTTGGAGAAACACTGAAGCTTTCTTT.

The rearrangement uses TRBV5-6 and TRBJ2-7, with D maybe TRBD1 (6 bases). The CDR3 is 14 residues long. V lost 4 bases to trimming and J lost 4 bases, with 15 bases between them. Germline V gives CDR1 SGHDT, CDR2 YYEEEE. This chain's CDR3 is CASSLGARGYEQYF. Here the CDR3 DNA reads TGTGCCAGCAGCCTCGGAGCCAGGGGATACGAGCAGTACTTC. The complete variable domain, with remaining parts taken from reference TRBV5-6 and TRBJ2-7, reads DAGVTQSPTHLIKTRGQQVTLRCSPKSGHDTVSWYQQALGQGPQFIFQYYEEEERQRGNFPDRFSGHQFPNYSSELNVNALLLGDSALYLCASSLGARGYEQYFGPGTRLTVT.

This clone was observed a single time. V usage is TRBV28 and J usage is TRBJ2-1; weak D call: TRBD1 (5 bases). V was shortened by 3 bases and J by 0 bases, with 6 bases between the two germline ends. This CDR3 contains 14 residues. Germline-derived CDR1 and CDR2 are MDHEN and SYDVKM. As DNA, the CDR3 is TGTGCCAGCAGTTTTCAGGGCTCCTACAATGAGCAGTTCTTC. Translation: CASSFQGSYNEQFF. The variable domain in full, with the rest retrieved from reference TRBV28 and TRBJ2-1, is DVKVTQSSRYLVKRTGEKVFLECVQDMDHENMFWYRQDPGLGLRLIYFSYDVKMKEKGDIPEGYSVSREKKERFSLILESASTNQTSMYLCASSFQGSYNEQFFGPGTRLTVL.

The chain recombines TRBV7-2 with TRBJ1-5; D remains ambiguous. Trimming took off 2 bases at V and 2 bases at J, with 13 bases between the two ends. This CDR3 spans 16 amino acids. Germline-derived CDR1 and CDR2 are SGHTA and FQGNSA. CDR3 residues: CASSLTFQLRNQPQHF. The CDR3 nucleotides read TGTGCCAGCAGCTTAACCTTCCAGCTACGCAATCAGCCCCAGCATTTT.

This sequence joins TRBV2 and TRBJ1-1, with TRBD1 matching over 10 bases. The CDR3 consists of 13 residues. The V gene end was trimmed by 3 bases and the J gene end by 10 bases; junction bases not matched to a gene: 5. Germline V gene lookup returns CDR1 SNHLY and CDR2 FYNNEI. CDR3 in DNA: TGTGCCAGCAGTGAGGGGGACAGGGGTAGAGCTTTCTTT. Protein product: CASSEGDRGRAFF.

The V and J genes are TRBV3-1 (or the pseudogene TRBV3-2) and TRBJ2-7; 8 nucleotides line up with TRBD2. In germline, CDR1 is LGHDT, CDR2 YNNKEL (reference sequence). V shed 3 bases and J 2 bases; nucleotides not matched to a gene: 6. This CDR3 comprises 15 residues. The CDR3 sequence is CASSHPGTSTYEQYF. For the CDR3, the DNA is TGTGCCAGCAGCCACCCCGGGACTAGTACCTACGAGCAGTACTTC.

This chain links TRBV20-1 with TRBJ1-1, with TRBD1 matching over 8 bases. In germline, CDR1 is DFQATT, CDR2 SNEGSKA (reference sequence). V was pared by 6 bases and J by 11 bases, with 5 bases of the junction left unmatched. The CDR3 length is 10 residues. The CDR3 bases are TGCAGTGCACCGGACAGGGACGCTTTCTTT. This encodes CSAPDRDAFF.

The chain combines TRBV11-2 with TRBJ1-3, with 9 bases that match TRBD1. Germline assignment: CDR1 SGHAT and CDR2 FQNNGV. Trimming took 6 bases from V and 2 from J; bases not matched to a gene: 2. The CDR3 runs to 14 residues. The CDR3 protein is CASRRQGAGNTIYF. The CDR3, as DNA: TGTGCCAGCAGACGACAGGGGGCTGGAAACACCATATATTTT.

This clone was picked up a small number of times. The chain carries TRBV29-1 and TRBJ1-5; D is undetermined. Germline-derived CDR1 and CDR2 are SQVTM and ANQGSEA. Trimming cost V 4 bases and J 7 bases, with 17 bases left between them. The CDR3 loop spans 14 amino acids. The DNA for the CDR3 is TGCAGCGTTGCTTTTGGCCTTTCCGGGCAGCCCCAGCATTTT. This sequence encodes CSVAFGLSGQPQHF.

The rearrangement links TRBV6-6 to TRBJ1-5, with D maybe TRBD1 (5 bases). V lost 2 bases and J lost 4, with 12 bases in between. CDR3 size: 15 residues. Germline V CDR1 and CDR2: MNHNY, SVGAGI (reference sequence). CDR3 coding DNA: TGTGCCAGCAGTTACGGGACGGACTCGAATCAGCCCCAGCATTTT. This gives the protein CASSYGTDSNQPQHF.

The rearrangement joins TRBV28 to TRBJ2-2; TRBD1 matches at 9 bases. CDR1 is MDHEN and CDR2 is SYDVKM in the germline V gene. The length of the CDR3 is 14 residues. The V segment lost 7 bases and the J segment 5 bases; nucleotides outside the gene matches: 5. This CDR3 reads CASKKGTGTGELFF. As DNA, the CDR3 is TGTGCCAGCAAGAAAGGGACAGGGACCGGGGAGCTGTTTTTT.

V is TRBV5-1 and J is TRBJ1-2; D is perhaps TRBD1 (5 bases). Looked up from germline, CDR1 is SGHRS and CDR2 is YFSETQ. V was cut by 0 bases and J by 4 bases, with 10 bases left in between. The CDR3 runs to 14 residues. The CDR3 spells CASSLAAGTYGYTF. CDR3 bases: TGCGCCAGCAGCTTGGCGGCAGGGACCTATGGCTACACCTTC. Drawing the rest from reference TRBV5-1 and TRBJ1-2, the complete variable domain is KAGVTQTPRYLIKTRGQQVTLSCSPISGHRSVSWYQQTPGQGLQFLFEYFSETQRNKGNFPGRFSGRQFSNSRSEMNVSTLELGDSALYLCASSLAAGTYGYTFGSGTRLTVV.